This T cell receptor (beta chain) emerged from a study of T-cell memory formation after mild COVID-19. TCRdb reanalysed the 5' RACE reads using MiXCR and keeps one entry per CDR3 protein. Of roughly 600,000 distinct CDR3 sequences listed, roughly 17% are singletons. V was shortened by 3 bases and J by 9 bases, with 21 bases between the two germline ends. The germline V gene has CDR1 KGHSH and CDR2 LQKENI. The CDR3 covers 17 residues. The material sequenced was PBMCs or a T cell subset sorted from them (not recorded which). The chain is built from TRBV18 and TRBJ1-6; tentatively, D is TRBD1 (5 bases). The clonotype was recovered from an adult woman who had mild COVID-19 (a few samples of this study predate the infection). Cell type and time point are not known. The CDR3 DNA follows: TGTGCCAGCTCACCGACAACAGGCGCGGTAGGGTCTTCACCCCTCCACTTT. It codes for CASSPTTGAVGSSPLHF. The whole variable domain, remainder taken from reference TRBV18 and TRBJ1-6, is NAGVMQNPRHLVRRRGQEARLRCSPMKGHSHVYWYRQLPEEGLKFMVYLQKENIIDESGMPKERFSAEFPKEGPSILRIQQVVRGDSAAYFCASSPTTGAVGSSPLHFGNGTRLTVT.